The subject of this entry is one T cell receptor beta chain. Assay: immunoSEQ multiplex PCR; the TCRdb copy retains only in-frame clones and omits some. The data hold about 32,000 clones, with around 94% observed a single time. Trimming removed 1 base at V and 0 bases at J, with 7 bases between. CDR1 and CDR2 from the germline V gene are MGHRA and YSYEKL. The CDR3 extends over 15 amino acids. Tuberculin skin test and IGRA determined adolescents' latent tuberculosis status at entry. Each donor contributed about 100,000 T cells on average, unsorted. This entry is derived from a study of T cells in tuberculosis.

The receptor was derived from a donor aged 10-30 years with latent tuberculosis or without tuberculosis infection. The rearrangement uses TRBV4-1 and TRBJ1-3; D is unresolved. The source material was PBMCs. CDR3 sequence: CASSQVQSSGNTIYF. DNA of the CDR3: TGCGCCAGCAGCCAAGTCCAGTCCTCTGGAAACACCATATATTTT.